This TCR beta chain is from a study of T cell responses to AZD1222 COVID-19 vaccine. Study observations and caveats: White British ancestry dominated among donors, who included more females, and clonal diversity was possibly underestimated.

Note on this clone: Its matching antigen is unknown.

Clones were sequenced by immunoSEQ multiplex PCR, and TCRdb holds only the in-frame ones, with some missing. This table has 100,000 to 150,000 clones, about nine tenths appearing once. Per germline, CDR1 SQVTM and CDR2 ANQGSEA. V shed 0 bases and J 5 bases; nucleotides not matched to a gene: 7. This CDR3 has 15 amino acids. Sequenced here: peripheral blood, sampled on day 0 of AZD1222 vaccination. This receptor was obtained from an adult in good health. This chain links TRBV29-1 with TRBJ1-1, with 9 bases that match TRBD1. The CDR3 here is CSVEDHRGRRTEAFF. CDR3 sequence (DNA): TGCAGCGTTGAAGATCACAGGGGGCGGAGGACTGAAGCTTTCTTT. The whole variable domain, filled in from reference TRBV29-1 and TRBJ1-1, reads SAVISQKPSRDICQRGTSLTIQCQVDSQVTMMFWYRQQPGQSLTLIATANQGSEATYESGFVIDKFPISRPNLTFSTLTVSNMSPEDSSIYLCSVEDHRGRRTEAFFGQGTRLTVV.